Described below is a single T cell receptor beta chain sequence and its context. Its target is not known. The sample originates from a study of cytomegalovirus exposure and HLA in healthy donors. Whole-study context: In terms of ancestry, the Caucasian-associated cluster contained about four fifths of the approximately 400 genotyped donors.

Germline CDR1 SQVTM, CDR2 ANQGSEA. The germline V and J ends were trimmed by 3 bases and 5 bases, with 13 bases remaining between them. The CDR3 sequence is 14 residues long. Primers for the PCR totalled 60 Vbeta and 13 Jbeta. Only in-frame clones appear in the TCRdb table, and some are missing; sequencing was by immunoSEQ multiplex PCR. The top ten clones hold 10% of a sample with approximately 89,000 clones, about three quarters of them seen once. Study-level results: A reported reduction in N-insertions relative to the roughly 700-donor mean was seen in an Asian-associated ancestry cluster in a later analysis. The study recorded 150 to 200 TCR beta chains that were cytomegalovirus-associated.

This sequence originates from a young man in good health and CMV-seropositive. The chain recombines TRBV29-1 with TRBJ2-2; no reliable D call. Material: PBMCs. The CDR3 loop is CSVEVQADTGELFF. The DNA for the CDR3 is TGCAGCGTTGAGGTCCAGGCCGATACCGGGGAGCTGTTTTTT.